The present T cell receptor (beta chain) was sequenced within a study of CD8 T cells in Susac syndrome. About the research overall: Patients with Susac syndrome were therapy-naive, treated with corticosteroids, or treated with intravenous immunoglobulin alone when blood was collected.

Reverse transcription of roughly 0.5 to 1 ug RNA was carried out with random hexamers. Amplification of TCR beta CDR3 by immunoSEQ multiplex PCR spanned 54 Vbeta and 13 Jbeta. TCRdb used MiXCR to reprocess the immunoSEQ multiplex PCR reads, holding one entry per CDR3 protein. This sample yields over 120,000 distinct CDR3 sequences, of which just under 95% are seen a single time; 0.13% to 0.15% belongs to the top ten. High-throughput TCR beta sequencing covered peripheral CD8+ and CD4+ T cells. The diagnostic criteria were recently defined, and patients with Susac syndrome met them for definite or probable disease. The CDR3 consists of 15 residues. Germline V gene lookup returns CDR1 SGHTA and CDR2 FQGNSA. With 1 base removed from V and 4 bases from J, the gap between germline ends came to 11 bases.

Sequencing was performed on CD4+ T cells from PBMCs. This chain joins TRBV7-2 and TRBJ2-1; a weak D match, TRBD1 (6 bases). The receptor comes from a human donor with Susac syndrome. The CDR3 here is CASSLDRVVYNEQFF. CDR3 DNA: TGTGCCAGCAGCTTAGACAGGGTCGTATACAATGAGCAGTTCTTC. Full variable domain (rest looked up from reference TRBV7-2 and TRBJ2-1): GAGVSQSPSNKVTEKGKDVELRCDPISGHTALYWYRQSLGQGLEFLIYFQGNSAPDKSGLPSDRFSAERTGGSVSTLTIQRTQQEDSAVYLCASSLDRVVYNEQFFGPGTRLTVL.